A single sample gave rise to the 11 T cell receptor beta chains below, sequenced in a study of cytomegalovirus exposure and HLA in healthy donors. In the PCR, 60 Vbeta and 13 Jbeta primers were used. Measured with immunoSEQ multiplex PCR; TCRdb has only the in-frame clones, and not every one. Of 140,000 or so clones in the sample, 68% are singletons; the top ten hold 4% to 5.5%. Source material: PBMCs. These receptors were collected from a man aged 60 to 75 in good health and CMV-seronegative.

This clone was seen a few times. Here the CDR3 reads CAWSGTGGASDNQPQHF. The DNA for the CDR3 is TGTGCCTGGTCCGGGACAGGGGGAGCATCGGACAATCAGCCCCAGCATTTT. The genes are TRBV30 and TRBJ1-5, with TRBD1 matching over 11 bases. From germline, CDR1 is GTSNPN and CDR2 SVGIG (reference sequence). V lost 5 bases to trimming and J lost 3 bases; unmatched junction nucleotides: 12. This CDR3 spans 17 amino acids.

The rearrangement uses TRBV19 and TRBJ2-5; D unresolved. CDR3 length equals 14 residues. Germline CDR1 reads LNHDA; CDR2 reads SQIVND (reference sequence). V shed 1 base and J shed 0 bases, with 6 bases lying between them. The CDR3 protein is CASSIGVYQETQYF. The CDR3 nucleotides are TGTGCCAGTAGTATAGGAGTATACCAAGAGACCCAGTACTTC.

The J gene is TRBJ2-5, the V gene TRBV6-5; 7 bases map to TRBD1. CDR3 length: 13 amino acids. The junction had 6 bases not matched to a gene; V was cut back by 6 bases and J by 5 bases. Germline CDR1 reads MNHEY; CDR2 reads SVGAGI. CDR3 in amino acids: CASRAQGMETQYF. CDR3 sequence (DNA): TGTGCCAGCAGGGCACAGGGGATGGAGACCCAGTACTTC.

Notes on this clone: In the same sample, other DNA sequences code for this CDR3. The rearrangement joins TRBV19 to TRBJ2-7; D may be TRBD2 (5 bases). Germline V CDR1 and CDR2: LNHDA, SQIVND (reference sequence). Trimming took 6 bases from V and 0 from J, leaving 12 bases between them. The length of the CDR3 is 14 residues. The CDR3 loop reads CASSPSGSSYEQYF. In DNA form, the CDR3 reads TGTGCCAGTAGCCCTAGTGGGAGCTCCTACGAGCAGTACTTC.

The J gene is TRBJ2-1, the V gene TRBV29-1, with 7 bases that match TRBD2. Germline loops: CDR1 SQVTM, CDR2 ANQGSEA. The CDR3 consists of 16 residues. V trimming: 6 bases; J trimming: 4 bases; junction bases outside the gene matches: 15. The CDR3 spells CSVEGGASGPYNEQFF. As DNA, the CDR3 is TGCAGCGTCGAGGGCGGGGCTAGCGGCCCTTACAATGAGCAGTTCTTC.

The gene calls are TRBV11-3 and TRBJ2-2, with D unresolved. V was shortened by 4 bases and J by 0 bases, with 6 bases between the two germline ends. Germline V gene sequence: CDR1 SGHNT, CDR2 YENEEA. This CDR3 is 14 amino acids long. The CDR3 region is CASSSTPNTGELFF. DNA of the CDR3: TGTGCCAGCAGCTCCACTCCGAACACCGGGGAGCTGTTTTTT.

This clone has more than one count but fewer than ten. The V and J genes are TRBV5-4 and TRBJ2-3; 9 positions agree with TRBD1. Germline V gene data show CDR1 as SGHNT and CDR2 as YYREEE (reference sequence). This CDR3 has 14 residues. Germline trimming cut 5 bases from V and 2 bases from J; bases unmatched to any gene: 3. The CDR3 sequence: CASSRDRATDTQYF. CDR3 DNA sequence: TGTGCCAGCAGTCGGGACAGGGCCACAGATACGCAGTATTTT.

This chain connects TRBV4-3 to TRBJ1-1, with 7 bases matching TRBD1. From germline, CDR1 is LGHNA and CDR2 YSLEER. The ends lost 0 bases at V and 0 bases at J; junction bases unmatched: 7. The CDR3 runs 17 residues. The CDR3 nucleotides are TGCGCCAGCAGCCAAGATTCACGGGACAGCATGAACACTGAAGCTTTCTTT. Translating it yields CASSQDSRDSMNTEAFF.

This chain uses TRBV30 with TRBJ1-1; weak D call: TRBD1 (6 bases). Trimming took off 5 bases at V and 3 bases at J, with 13 bases between the two ends. This CDR3 spans 13 amino acids. Germline lookup yields CDR1 GTSNPN and CDR2 SVGIG (reference sequence). CDR3 nucleotide sequence: TGTGCCTGGTGCCTAGCAGGGGACACTGAAGCTTTCTTT. This codes for CAWCLAGDTEAFF.

This clone has a single count. V and J are TRBV11-2 and TRBJ2-7; TRBD1 matches 8 bases. The CDR3 sequence is 16 residues long. CDR1 and CDR2 from the germline V gene are SGHAT and FQNNGV. The V and J ends lost 4 bases and 0 bases, in that order; junction bases with no gene match: 8. The CDR3 bases are TGTGCCAGCAGCTGGGAGGTGGGACAGGACTCCTACGAGCAGTACTTC. Its translation is CASSWEVGQDSYEQYF.

The chain couples TRBV13 to TRBJ2-3; D is ambiguous. The germline CDR1 and CDR2 sequences are PRHDT and FYEKMQ (reference sequence). The CDR3 covers 12 residues. V was clipped by 2 bases and J by 3 bases, with 3 bases between them. CDR3 sequence: CASSLRTDTQYF. The CDR3 nucleotides are TGTGCCAGCAGCTTACGGACAGATACGCAGTATTTT.